This TCR beta chain derives from a study of lymphopenia after photon versus proton radiotherapy. Trimming at V came to 1 base and at J to 1 base, leaving 3 bases not matched to a gene. Germline V lookup: CDR1 SGDLS, CDR2 YYNGEE. The CDR3 extends over 15 amino acids. The table came from immunoSEQ multiplex PCR; TCRdb's copy has only in-frame clones and leaves some out. The data show some 20,000 clones, about 83% seen once. The clonotype comes from a woman in her 50s with pancreatic cancer. The chain recombines TRBV9 with TRBJ1-2; TRBD1 agrees at 8 bases. The sequencing here drew on peripheral blood, taken from a patient treated with photon-based radiotherapy. The CDR3 reads CASSVTGGNNYGYTF. CDR3 DNA sequence: TGTGCCAGCAGCGTAACAGGGGGGAATAACTATGGCTACACCTTC. The full variable domain, in which reference TRBV9 and TRBJ1-2 provide the parts outside the CDR3, is DSGVTQTPKHLITATGQRVTLRCSPRSGDLSVYWYQQSLDQGLQFLIQYYNGEERAKGNILERFSAQQFPDLHSELNLSSLELGDSALYFCASSVTGGNNYGYTFGSGTRLTVV.